A single sample gave rise to the 25 T cell receptor beta chains below, sequenced in a study of CD8+CD57+ T cells in acquired aplastic anemia. Genomic DNA was employed as the template in profiling TCR beta VDJ and CDR3. TCRdb redid the calling of the reads with MiXCR, one entry per CDR3 protein. Of 150,000 to 200,000 distinct CDR3 sequences listed, 64% were seen once; the top ten hold around 46%. The specimen was sorted CD4+, CD8+, or CD8+CD57+ T cells (not recorded which) from PBMCs. All receptors derive from a human donor with severe aplastic anemia or a healthy control (not recorded which).

This clonotype was seen ten or more times. The CDR3 sequence: CATSRGRETGRNQPQHF. The DNA for the CDR3 is TGTGCCACCAGCAGGGGGCGTGAGACAGGGAGAAATCAGCCCCAGCATTTT. V gene TRBV15 combines with J gene TRBJ1-5; 7 positions agree with TRBD1. The V gene end was trimmed by 3 bases and the J gene end by 4 bases; junction bases not matched to a gene: 12. Germline CDR1 is LNHNV and CDR2 is YYDKDF (reference sequence). The CDR3 totals 17 residues.

This clonotype was found a few times. The rearrangement links TRBV7-2 to TRBJ1-5; D gene ambiguous. Germline V CDR1 and CDR2: SGHTA, FQGNSA. V was shortened by 4 bases and J by 5 bases, with 6 bases between the two germline ends. This CDR3 contains 12 residues. The CDR3, as DNA: TGTGCCAGCAGCTCGTACCATCAGCCCCAGCATTTT. Protein sequence: CASSSYHQPQHF.

This clonotype was detected ten times or more. This chain uses TRBV19 with TRBJ1-5; D not resolved. Germline lookup yields CDR1 LNHDA and CDR2 SQIVND (reference sequence). The CDR3 is 15 residues long. The V and J ends lost 3 bases and 12 bases respectively, with 21 bases between them. In DNA form, the CDR3 reads TGTGCCAGTAGTATCGGTCTGACGGCCCAATCAGTCCAGCATTTT. Protein sequence: CASSIGLTAQSVQHF.

The gene calls are TRBV7-3 and TRBJ1-1, with D tentatively TRBD1 (5 bases). V was shortened by 3 bases and J by 0 bases, with 8 bases between the two germline ends. This CDR3 region has 14 residues. Germline V CDR1 and CDR2: SGHTA, FQGTGA. CDR3 region: CASSLGPLNTEAFF. CDR3 sequence (DNA): TGTGCCAGCAGCTTGGGACCGTTGAACACTGAAGCTTTCTTT.

This clonotype was picked up many times. The CDR3 loop is CASSLARGSQQAEAFF. For the CDR3, the DNA is TGTGCCAGCAGTTTAGCAAGGGGGTCCCAGCAAGCCGAAGCTTTCTTT. This chain joins TRBV12-3 or TRBV12-4 and TRBJ1-1, with a tentative D call TRBD1 (6 bases). V was pared by 0 bases and J by 8 bases, with 19 bases between. The CDR3 covers 16 residues.

The V gene is TRBV7-2, the J gene TRBJ1-1; D might be TRBD1 (5 bases). CDR1 and CDR2 from the germline V gene are SGHTA and FQGNSA. The CDR3 is made up of 14 amino acids. Trimming pared 5 bases from V and 2 bases from J, leaving 12 bases between. CDR3 sequence reads: CASSGGGINTEAFF. The DNA of the CDR3 is TGTGCCAGCAGCGGGGGGGGGATTAACACTGAAGCTTTCTTT.

The V gene is TRBV29-1, the J gene TRBJ2-7; D may be TRBD1 (5 bases). V was shortened by 6 bases and J by 3 bases, with 12 bases between the two germline ends. The germline V gene encodes CDR1 SQVTM and CDR2 ANQGSEA. The CDR3 sequence is 12 residues long. The CDR3 region has the DNA TGCAGCGTAGCAGGGTCCCACTACGAGCAGTACTTC. This codes for CSVAGSHYEQYF.

Concerning this clonotype itself: The conserved closing phenylalanine or tryptophan is absent in this CDR3, likely reflecting a read error. The limits of the CDR3 on the DNA are not certain, so only TCRdb's listed CDR3 is given. V and J are TRBV20-1 and TRBJ2-5. Inclusive of both ends, the CDR3 amounts to 9 amino acids. Germline values: CDR1 DFQATT, CDR2 SNEGSKA (reference sequence). The CDR3 is CSARDRGYY.

V gene TRBV20-1 combines with J gene TRBJ1-1, with a possible D match to TRBD1 (5 bases). CDR1 and CDR2 from the germline V gene are DFQATT and SNEGSKA (reference sequence). V was shortened by 6 bases and J by 4 bases, with 18 bases between the two germline ends. The CDR3 runs to 14 residues. The chain's CDR3 is CSARTGDLGTEAFF. The CDR3 DNA sequence: TGCAGTGCCAGAACAGGCGACCTGGGCACTGAAGCTTTCTTT.

This clonotype has a count of ten or more. The CDR3 loop is CASSQEDRVTYEQYF. The DNA of the CDR3 is TGCGCCAGCAGCCAAGAGGACAGGGTAACCTACGAGCAGTACTTC. The rearrangement uses TRBV4-1 and TRBJ2-7; 8 positions agree with TRBD1. The V gene's germline CDR1 is MGHRA and CDR2 YSYEKL. The CDR3 has 15 amino acids. The junction had 3 bases not matched to a gene; V was cut back by 0 bases and J by 2 bases.

As DNA, the CDR3 is TGTGCCAGCAGCCCCGCAGCGGGGGGATTAGCAGATACGCAGTATTTT. Amino acids: CASSPAAGGLADTQYF. The V and J genes are TRBV6-6 and TRBJ2-3; 9 nucleotides line up with TRBD2. The CDR3 has 16 amino acids. Germline V gene lookup returns CDR1 MNHNY and CDR2 SVGAGI (reference sequence). J lost 4 bases, V lost 6 bases, and 11 bases had no gene match.

The gene calls are TRBV5-4 and TRBJ2-7; TRBD1 matches at 10 bases. The CDR3 is 15 residues long. The germline CDR1 and CDR2 sequences are SGHNT and YYREEE (reference sequence). After removal of 0 bases from V and 5 bases from J, the junction contained 5 bases not matched to a gene. The CDR3 nucleotides are TGTGCCAGCAGCTTGGGAGGGACAGGGGAGGACGAGCAGTACTTC. Protein product: CASSLGGTGEDEQYF.

This clonotype was detected many times. The chain recombines TRBV7-9 with TRBJ1-1; D is possibly TRBD1 (6 bases). Trimming removed 3 bases at V and 3 bases at J, with 11 bases between. Germline loops: CDR1 SEHNR, CDR2 FQNEAQ (reference sequence). The CDR3 totals 14 residues. In nucleotides, the CDR3 is TGTGCCAGCAGCTTCCCACAGGGATACACTGAAGCTTTCTTT. This gives the protein CASSFPQGYTEAFF.

This clonotype was detected only once. The chain recombines TRBV5-6 with TRBJ1-2; no clear D. Trimming removed 0 bases at V and 10 bases at J, with 10 bases between. The CDR3 has 12 amino acids. Per the germline V gene, CDR1 is SGHDT and CDR2 is YYEEEE. For the CDR3, the DNA is TGTGCCAGCAGCTTGGGGCTAGCGGTCTACACCTTC. Translation gives CASSLGLAVYTF.

V usage is TRBV27 and J usage is TRBJ1-2; the match to TRBD1 covers 8 bases. The J segment lost 9 bases and the V segment lost 7 bases, leaving 13 bases of the junction unmatched. CDR1 and CDR2 from the germline V gene are MNHEY and SMNVEV (reference sequence). The CDR3 consists of 14 residues. Here the CDR3 reads CASKRGQAVFSYTF. Written as DNA, the CDR3 is TGTGCCAGCAAGAGGGGACAGGCAGTTTTCAGCTACACCTTC.

The rearrangement links TRBV27 to TRBJ1-4, with a tentative D call TRBD1 (5 bases). CDR1 is MNHEY, CDR2 SMNVEV, per germline (reference sequence). The CDR3 totals 13 residues. V was cut by 8 bases and J by 4 bases, with 11 bases left in between. For the CDR3, the DNA is TGTGCCAGCCGGGAGGGGATTAATGAAAAACTGTTTTTT. Amino acid sequence: CASREGINEKLFF.

With respect to this clonotype: Since no conserved phenylalanine or tryptophan closes the CDR3, a read error is the likely cause. The genes are TRBV11-2 and TRBJ1-6; 8 nucleotides line up with TRBD1. The CDR3 has 17 amino acids. CDR1 and CDR2 from the germline V gene are SGHAT and FQNNGV. The CDR3 spells CASRGGAGGSSNSPLHL. Written as DNA, the CDR3 is TGTGCCAGCAGGGGGGGGGCAGGGGGCTCCTCTAATTCACCCCTCCACCTT.

This clonotype has only a few counts. The J gene is TRBJ1-1, the V gene TRBV7-9; TRBD1 matches 7 bases. Germline loops: CDR1 SEHNR, CDR2 FQNEAQ (reference sequence). The CDR3 covers 12 residues. V gave up 5 bases and J gave up 8 bases; unmatched junction bases: 5. In DNA, the CDR3 is TGTGCCAGCAGCCCATGGACAGGAGAAGCTTTCTTT. This gives the protein CASSPWTGEAFF.

The rearrangement uses TRBV10-3 and TRBJ2-1; maybe TRBD1 (6 bases). The V end was cut by 2 bases, the J end by 4 bases, with 12 bases between. In germline, CDR1 is ENHRY, CDR2 SYGVKD. This CDR3 has 15 residues. The CDR3 nucleotides are TGTGCCATCAGTGAGCCAGGGGAGCTTTACAATGAGCAGTTCTTC. Amino acids: CAISEPGELYNEQFF.

CDR3 bases: TGCAGCGTCTACAGCCCCGGGACAGCCATTTCTGGTGAGCAGTTCTTC. This encodes CSVYSPGTAISGEQFF. The chain links TRBV29-1 to TRBJ2-1, with 7 nucleotides matching TRBD1. CDR1 is SQVTM and CDR2 is ANQGSEA in the germline V gene. The CDR3 contains 16 residues. V shed 6 bases, J shed 9 bases, and the junction held 20 bases outside the gene matches.

Within the sample, this clonotype is medium-sized. The chain is built from TRBV6-1 and TRBJ1-1; TRBD1 matches 9 bases. Germline V CDR1 and CDR2: MNHNS, SASEGT. Unmatched junction bases numbered 9, after V lost 4 bases and J lost 3 bases. The CDR3 is 16 residues long. The CDR3, as DNA: TGTGCCAGCAGTGGCATACAGGGGGCGATGGACACTGAAGCTTTCTTT. Its translation: CASSGIQGAMDTEAFF.

The CDR3 region is CASSPGLALGQFF. As DNA, the CDR3 is TGTGCCAGCAGCCCTGGACTAGCCTTAGGGCAGTTCTTC. The chain is built from TRBV7-9 and TRBJ2-1; TRBD2 agrees at 8 bases. This CDR3 contains 13 residues. Trimming took 5 bases from V and 12 from J; bases not matched to a gene: 9. CDR1 SEHNR and CDR2 FQNEAQ come from the germline V gene (reference sequence).

The gene calls are TRBV30 and TRBJ2-6, with D tentatively TRBD1 (5 bases). V dropped 8 bases and J dropped 2 bases, with 10 bases sitting between them. There are 13 residues in the CDR3. CDR1 and CDR2 from the germline V gene are GTSNPN and SVGIG (reference sequence). In DNA, the CDR3 is TGTGCCCGAGACAGCGCTGGGGCCAACGTCCTGACTTTC. It specifies CARDSAGANVLTF.

The chain combines TRBV7-3 with TRBJ1-2; TRBD1 agrees at 9 bases. The germline V gene encodes CDR1 SGHTA and CDR2 FQGTGA. The CDR3 spans 15 residues. Trimming cost V 5 bases and J 8 bases; bases outside gene matches: 12. CDR3 sequence (DNA): TGTGCCAGCAGCCCTACGGGACAGGGCCAGGGCGGCTACACCTTC. Encoded protein: CASSPTGQGQGGYTF. Filled out from reference TRBV7-3 and TRBJ1-2, the complete variable domain reads GAGVSQTPSNKVTEKGKYVELRCDPISGHTALYWYRQSLGQGPEFLIYFQGTGAADDSGLPNDRFFAVRPEGSVSTLKIQRTERGDSAVYLCASSPTGQGQGGYTFGSGTRLTVV.

The CDR3 nucleotides read TGCAGTGCACGGACAGGGAGCAGTGGCTACACCTTC. Translated: CSARTGSSGYTF. The chain combines TRBV20-1 with TRBJ1-2, with TRBD1 matching over 8 bases. With 6 bases clipped from V and 7 bases from J, the junction kept 7 bases outside the gene matches. Germline V lookup: CDR1 DFQATT, CDR2 SNEGSKA (reference sequence). The CDR3 is made up of 12 amino acids.